This TCR beta chain stems from a study of T cell responses to AZD1222 COVID-19 vaccine. Findings and limits, study-wide: Elevations in Spike-specific TCR breadth and depth followed administration of two AZD1222 doses. Most donors were white British, females outnumbered males, and clonal diversity was possibly underestimated.

Pooling covered second doses at about 4 or about 12 weeks. TCRdb keeps only in-frame clones here, not all; method: immunoSEQ multiplex PCR. The data hold 110,000 to 150,000 clones, with about 92% observed a single time. Germline V gene lookup returns CDR1 SGHNT and CDR2 YENEEA. This CDR3 region has 13 residues. Deletions cut 1 base from V and 1 base from J, with 4 bases between. Details on this clone: Its matching antigen is unknown.

V and J are TRBV11-3 and TRBJ1-1, with D hard to call. This material consisted of peripheral blood, taken 28 days after the second AZD1222 dose. The sequence derives from an adult who received the AZD1222 COVID-19 vaccine. In DNA form, the CDR3 reads TGTGCCAGCAGCTTAGGAGGGAACACTGAAGCTTTCTTT. As protein: CASSLGGNTEAFF.